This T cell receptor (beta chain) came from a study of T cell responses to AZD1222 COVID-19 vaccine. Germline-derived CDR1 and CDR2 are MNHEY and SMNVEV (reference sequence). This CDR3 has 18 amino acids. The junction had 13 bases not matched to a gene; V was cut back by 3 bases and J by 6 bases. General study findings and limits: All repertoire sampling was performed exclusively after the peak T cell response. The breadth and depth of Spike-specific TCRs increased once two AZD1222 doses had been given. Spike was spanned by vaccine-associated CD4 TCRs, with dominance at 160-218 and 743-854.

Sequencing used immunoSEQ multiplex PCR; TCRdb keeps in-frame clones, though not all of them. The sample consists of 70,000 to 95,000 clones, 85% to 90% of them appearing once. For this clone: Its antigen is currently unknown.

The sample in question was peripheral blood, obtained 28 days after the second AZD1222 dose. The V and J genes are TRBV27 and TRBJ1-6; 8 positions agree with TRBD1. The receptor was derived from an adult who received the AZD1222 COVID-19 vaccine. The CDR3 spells CASSLVQGGVGGNSPLHF. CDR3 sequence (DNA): TGTGCCAGCAGTTTGGTACAGGGGGGTGTTGGTGGTAATTCACCCCTCCACTTT.